Each of the 2 T cell receptor beta chains below was sequenced from the same sample in a study of T cells in localized non-small cell lung cancer. Measured with immunoSEQ multiplex PCR; TCRdb has only the in-frame clones, and not every one. The table has approximately 52,000 clones, 70% to 90% seen once; the top ten hold about 18%. The specimen was peripheral blood, collected before any cancer treatment. Receptors were obtained from a male donor aged 60 or over with stage III squamous cell lung carcinoma.

The chain employs TRBV7-2 and TRBJ2-4, with D perhaps matching TRBD1 or TRBD2 (6 bases each). The germline V and J ends were trimmed by 0 bases and 6 bases, with 12 bases remaining between them. CDR1 is SGHTA and CDR2 is FQGNSA in the germline V gene. The CDR3 totals 15 residues. The CDR3: CASSLARGLGNIQYF. CDR3 coding DNA: TGTGCCAGCAGCTTAGCACGGGGGCTGGGAAACATTCAGTACTTC.

CDR3 DNA: TGTGCCACCTCGGGACAGGGGACAGATACGCAGTATTTT. This codes for CATSGQGTDTQYF. This rearrangement joins TRBV25-1 to TRBJ2-3; 10 nucleotides line up with TRBD1. Germline V gene lookup returns CDR1 MGHDK and CDR2 SYGVNS. V lost 10 bases to trimming and J lost 3 bases; unmatched junction nucleotides: 4. This CDR3 is built from 13 residues.